This T cell receptor (beta chain) was captured in a study of T cells in Graves' hyperthyroidism and ophthalmopathy. Study-wide context: Peripheral blood was collected at initial diagnosis, before any treatment.

There are 15 residues in the CDR3. J was trimmed by 2 bases and V by 10 bases; bases with no gene match: 5. The V gene's germline CDR1 is MDHEN and CDR2 SYDVKM. Authors of the study amplified TCR beta CDR3 regions from RNA transcripts. Researchers ran a first-round RT-PCR on the TCR CDR3 using the HTBI primer set. MiXCR, run by TCRdb on the multiplex PCR reads, gives a single entry per CDR3 protein. The profile covers about 640,000 distinct CDR3 sequences, with less than 25% appearing a single time and 34% taken by the ten largest. This clonotype was counted only a few times. The genes are TRBV28 and TRBJ2-1; 13 bases align to TRBD2. The source material was blood. This receptor was identified in a man aged 25-45 years with Graves' ophthalmopathy. The CDR3 spells CATLGTSGAYNEQFF. CDR3 sequence (DNA): TGTGCCACCCTTGGGACTAGCGGGGCCTACAATGAGCAGTTCTTC.